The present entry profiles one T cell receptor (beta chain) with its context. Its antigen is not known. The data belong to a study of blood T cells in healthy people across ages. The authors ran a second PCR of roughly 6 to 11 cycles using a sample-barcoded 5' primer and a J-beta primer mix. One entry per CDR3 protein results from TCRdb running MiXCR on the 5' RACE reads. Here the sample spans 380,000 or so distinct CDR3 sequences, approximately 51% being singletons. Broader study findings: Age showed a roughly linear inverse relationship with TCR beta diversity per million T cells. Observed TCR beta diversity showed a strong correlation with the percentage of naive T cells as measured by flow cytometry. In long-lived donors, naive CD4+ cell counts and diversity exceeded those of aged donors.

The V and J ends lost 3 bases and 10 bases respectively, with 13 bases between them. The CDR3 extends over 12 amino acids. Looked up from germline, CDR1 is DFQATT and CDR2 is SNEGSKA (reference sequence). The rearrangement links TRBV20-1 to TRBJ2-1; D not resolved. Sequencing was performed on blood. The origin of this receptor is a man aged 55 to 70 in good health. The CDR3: CSARDLGEEQFF. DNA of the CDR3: TGCAGTGCTAGGGATTTAGGAGAAGAGCAGTTCTTC.